One and the same sample provided the 3 T cell receptor beta chains below, sequenced in a study of T cells in Graves' hyperthyroidism and ophthalmopathy. Amplification targeted TCR beta CDR3 regions from RNA transcripts. The TCR CDR3 first-round RT-PCR relied on the HTBI primer set. TCRdb reprocessed the multiplex PCR reads with MiXCR, giving one entry per CDR3 protein. The sample carries around 250,000 distinct CDR3 sequences, roughly 14% recorded once. Source material: blood. The receptors were gathered from a woman in her thirties or forties with Graves' hyperthyroidism that later progressed to Graves' ophthalmopathy.

This clonotype was counted ten times or more. Since a much larger clone is just one base distant, this may be a read error. The gene calls are TRBV12-3 or TRBV12-4 and TRBJ2-1, with D uncertain. This CDR3 has 15 amino acids. V gave up 4 bases and J gave up 0 bases, with 10 bases separating them. The CDR3 region is CASSSKGYSYNEQFF. In DNA form, the CDR3 reads TGTGCCAGCAGTTCCAAGGGATACTCCTACAATGAGCAGTTCTTC.

This clonotype showed up many times. J is TRBJ2-1 and V is TRBV9; unclear D gene. Germline lookup yields CDR1 SGDLS and CDR2 YYNGEE. The CDR3 is 16 residues long. Trimming pared 0 bases from V and 0 bases from J, leaving 10 bases between. CDR3 in amino acids: CASSVGSLSSYNEQFF. DNA for the CDR3: TGTGCCAGCAGCGTAGGAAGTTTGAGCTCCTACAATGAGCAGTTCTTC.

The table lists this clonotype with many counts. The V gene is TRBV20-1, the J gene TRBJ2-5; D possibly corresponds to TRBD2 (5 bases). This CDR3 is 13 amino acids long. The germline V gene has CDR1 DFQATT and CDR2 SNEGSKA (reference sequence). The germline V and J ends were trimmed by 1 base and 4 bases, with 10 bases remaining between them. The CDR3 region is CSARGGFTETQYF. The CDR3 bases are TGCAGTGCTAGAGGAGGGTTTACAGAGACCCAGTACTTC.